The clone carrying this T cell receptor (beta chain) was recorded only once. Germline values: CDR1 SGHVS, CDR2 FNYEAQ. This CDR3 region has 16 residues. V was cut by 1 base and J by 2 bases, with 14 bases left in between. Original processing methods: It was from reference gene primer amplification that nucleated cell counts were estimated. Sequencing used immunoSEQ multiplex PCR; TCRdb keeps in-frame clones, though not all of them. V, J and clone size were drawn from that table, and D and trimming were deduced from the DNA. The data contain 250,000 or so clones, about 86% of them singletons. The entry originates in a study of blood T cell repertoires in COVID-19. Whole-study context: Donors in the United States, Italy and Spain gave samples during acute or convalescent COVID-19. PBMCs, B-cell-depleted T cells, or T cells provided the cDNA or gDNA that made up the material.

The chain uses TRBV7-6 and TRBJ1-1; TRBD1 might be the D (6 bases). The material sequenced was peripheral blood. This clonotype was obtained from a man aged 25-40 years with active or convalescent COVID-19. CDR3 sequence (DNA): TGTGCCAGCAGCTTAGAGGGCGGACAGACAAACACTGAAGCTTTCTTT. Translation: CASSLEGGQTNTEAFF.